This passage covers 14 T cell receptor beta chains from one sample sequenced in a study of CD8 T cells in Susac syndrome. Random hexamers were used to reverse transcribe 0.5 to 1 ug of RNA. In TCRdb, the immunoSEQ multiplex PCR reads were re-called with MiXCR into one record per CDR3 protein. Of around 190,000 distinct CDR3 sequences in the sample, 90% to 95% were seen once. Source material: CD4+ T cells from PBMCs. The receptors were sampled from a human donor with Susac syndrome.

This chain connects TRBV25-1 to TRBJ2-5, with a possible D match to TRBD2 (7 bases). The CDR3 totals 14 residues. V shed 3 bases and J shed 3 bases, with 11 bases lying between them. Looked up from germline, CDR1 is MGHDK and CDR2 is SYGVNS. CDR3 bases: TGTGCCAGCAGTGACAGGGAGGGGGAAGAGACCCAGTACTTC. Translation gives CASSDREGEETQYF.

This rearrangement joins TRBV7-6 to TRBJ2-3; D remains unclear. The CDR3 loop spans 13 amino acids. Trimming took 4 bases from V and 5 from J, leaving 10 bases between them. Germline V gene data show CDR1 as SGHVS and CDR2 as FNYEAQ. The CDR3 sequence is CASSSTLEDTQYF. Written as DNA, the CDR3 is TGTGCCAGCAGCTCCACCCTAGAAGATACGCAGTATTTT.

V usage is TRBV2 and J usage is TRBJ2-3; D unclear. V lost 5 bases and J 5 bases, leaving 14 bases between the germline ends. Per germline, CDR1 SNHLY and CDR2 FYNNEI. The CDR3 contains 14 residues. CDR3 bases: TGTGCCAGCAGTCCCAACCCGGCCAAAGATACGCAGTATTTT. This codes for CASSPNPAKDTQYF.

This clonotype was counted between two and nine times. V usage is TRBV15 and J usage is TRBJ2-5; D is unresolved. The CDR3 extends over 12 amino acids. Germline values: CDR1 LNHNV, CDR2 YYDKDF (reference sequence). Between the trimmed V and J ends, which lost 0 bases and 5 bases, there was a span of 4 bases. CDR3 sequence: CATSRDGETQYF. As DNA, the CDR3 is TGTGCCACCAGCAGAGATGGGGAGACCCAGTACTTC.

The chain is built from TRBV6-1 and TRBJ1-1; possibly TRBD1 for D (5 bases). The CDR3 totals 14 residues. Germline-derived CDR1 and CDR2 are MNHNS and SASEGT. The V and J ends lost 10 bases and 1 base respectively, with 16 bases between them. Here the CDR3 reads CATTPGLENTEAFF. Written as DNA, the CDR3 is TGTGCCACTACTCCGGGACTCGAGAACACTGAAGCTTTCTTT.

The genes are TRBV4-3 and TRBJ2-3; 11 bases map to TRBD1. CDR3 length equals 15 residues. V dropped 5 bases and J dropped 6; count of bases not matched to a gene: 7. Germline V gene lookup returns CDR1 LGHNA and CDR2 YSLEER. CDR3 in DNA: TGCGCCAGCAGCTTGAGAAGGGACAGGGGGGATACGCAGTATTTT. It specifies CASSLRRDRGDTQYF.

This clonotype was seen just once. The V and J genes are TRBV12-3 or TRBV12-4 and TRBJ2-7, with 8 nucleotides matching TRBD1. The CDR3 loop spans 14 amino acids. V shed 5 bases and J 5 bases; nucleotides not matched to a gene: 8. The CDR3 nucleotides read TGTGCCAGCAGTCGTCAGGGGGCCCGACACGAGCAGTACTTC. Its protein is CASSRQGARHEQYF.

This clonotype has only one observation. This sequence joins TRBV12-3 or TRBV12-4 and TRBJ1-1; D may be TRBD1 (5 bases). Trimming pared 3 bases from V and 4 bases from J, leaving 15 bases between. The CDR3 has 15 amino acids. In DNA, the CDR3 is TGTGCCAGCAGTTTTAACCCGGGGACCTTCACTGAAGCTTTCTTT. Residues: CASSFNPGTFTEAFF.

The CDR3 DNA reads as TGTGCCAGCAGGACGAGCTCTGGGGCCAACGTCCTGACTTTC. Protein product: CASRTSSGANVLTF. The rearrangement joins TRBV2 to TRBJ2-6; D not certain. Germline lookup yields CDR1 SNHLY and CDR2 FYNNEI. The V gene lost 6 bases and the J gene lost 0 bases, with 6 bases spanning the gap. CDR3 length: 14 amino acids.

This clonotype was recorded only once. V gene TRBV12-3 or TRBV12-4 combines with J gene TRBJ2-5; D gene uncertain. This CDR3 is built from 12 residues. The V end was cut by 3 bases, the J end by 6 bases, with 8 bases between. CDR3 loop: CASSLGVQTQYF. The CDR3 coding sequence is TGTGCCAGCAGTTTGGGCGTGCAGACCCAGTACTTC.

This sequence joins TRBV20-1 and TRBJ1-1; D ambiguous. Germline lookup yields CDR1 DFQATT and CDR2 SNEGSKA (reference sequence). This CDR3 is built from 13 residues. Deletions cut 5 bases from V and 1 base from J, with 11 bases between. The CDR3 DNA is TGCAGTGCTCCGAGTGAAGGGAACACTGAAGCTTTCTTT. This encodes CSAPSEGNTEAFF.

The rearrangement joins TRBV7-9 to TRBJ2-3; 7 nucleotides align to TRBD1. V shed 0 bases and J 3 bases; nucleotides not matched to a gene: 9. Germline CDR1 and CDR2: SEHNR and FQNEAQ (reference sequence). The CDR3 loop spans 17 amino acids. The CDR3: CASSLAGQFEHTDTQYF. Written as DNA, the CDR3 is TGTGCCAGCAGCTTAGCGGGACAGTTCGAACATACAGATACGCAGTATTTT.

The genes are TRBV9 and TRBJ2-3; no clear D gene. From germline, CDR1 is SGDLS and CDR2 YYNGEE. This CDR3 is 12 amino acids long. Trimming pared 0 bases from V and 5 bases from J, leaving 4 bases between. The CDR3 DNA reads TGTGCCAGCAGCGTAGAAGAAGATACGCAGTATTTT. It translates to CASSVEEDTQYF.

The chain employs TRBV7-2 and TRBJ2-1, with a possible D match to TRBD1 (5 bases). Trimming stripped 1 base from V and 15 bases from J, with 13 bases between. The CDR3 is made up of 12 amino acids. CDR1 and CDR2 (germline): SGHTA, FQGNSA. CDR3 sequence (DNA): TGTGCCAGCAGCTTAGTTCAGGGCGGATCGTTCTTC. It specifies CASSLVQGGSFF. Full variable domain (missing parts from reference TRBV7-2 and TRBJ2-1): GAGVSQSPSNKVTEKGKDVELRCDPISGHTALYWYRQSLGQGLEFLIYFQGNSAPDKSGLPSDRFSAERTGGSVSTLTIQRTQQEDSAVYLCASSLVQGGSFFGPGTRLTVL.